These T cell receptor beta chains were read from a single sample in a study of long-term antiretroviral therapy in people with HIV. This table comes from immunoSEQ multiplex PCR, and its TCRdb copy is limited to in-frame clones, with some not included. The sample has about 39,000 clones, 80% to 90% seen once; the top ten hold under 4.5%. The sequencing used unsorted PBMCs, collected 1.2 years after starting antiretroviral therapy. Receptors originate from a woman aged 45-65 years with HIV. Each CDR3 is given with its conserved first and last residue. Each record gives: V gene, D gene, clone size, J gene, CDR3 DNA, CDR3 protein. A D gene is named only where the DNA matches it firmly. Not every row has a clone size; where given, it reads once, few, many or a size class.

>TRBV19|NA|NA|TRBJ1-5
TGTGCCAGCGGGACGGCCAATCAGCCCCAGCATTTT
CASGTANQPQHF
>TRBV2|TRBD2|NA|TRBJ2-3
TGTGCCAGAACTTATAGCGGGGGGAACACGCAGTATTTT
CARTYSGGNTQYF
>TRBV6-5|NA|NA|TRBJ2-1
TGTGCCAGCCATACGGGAAGGGGATACAATGAGCAGTTCTTC
CASHTGRGYNEQFF
>TRBV11-3|NA|NA|TRBJ2-6
TGTGCCAGCAGCTTAGGCGCCGGCTCTGGGGCCAACGTCCTGACTTTC
CASSLGAGSGANVLTF
>TRBV7-8|NA|NA|TRBJ1-1
TGTGCCAGCAGCGGGGTTTGGGGACCGCAATGGACTGAAGCTTTCTTT
CASSGVWGPQWTEAFF
>TRBV4-1|NA|NA|TRBJ1-4
TGCGCCAGCAGGCCCTCCCCCCGAGGACAGTATAATGAAAAACTGTTTTTT
CASRPSPRGQYNEKLFF
>TRBV29-1|TRBD1|NA|TRBJ1-2
TGCAGCGTTGAAGATCCACTAGCAGGGGGCATCTATGGCTACACCTTC
CSVEDPLAGGIYGYTF
>TRBV27|NA|NA|TRBJ2-1
TGTGCCAGCAGTTCGGGGGAGATGGCGGCAAATGAGCAGTTCTTC
CASSSGEMAANEQFF
>TRBV5-6|NA|NA|TRBJ2-7
TGTGCCAGCAGCTACTCCTACGAGCAGTACTTC
CASSYSYEQYF
>TRBV5-4|TRBD1|NA|TRBJ1-2
TGTGCCAGCAGCTTGGCCCACACAGGGGAGAGGTATGGCTACACCTTC
CASSLAHTGERYGYTF
>TRBV19|NA|once|TRBJ1-3
TGTGCCAGTAGTTCACAGGCTGGCTCTGGAAACACCATATATTTT
CASSSQAGSGNTIYF
>TRBV5-1|TRBD1|NA|TRBJ2-5
TGCGCCAGCAGCTTAGGACAGGGGGCACGGGAGACCCAGTACTTC
CASSLGQGARETQYF
>TRBV19|NA|NA|TRBJ2-5
TGTGCCAGTAGTAATTTGTGGGGGGCGTGGGAGACCCAGTACTTC
CASSNLWGAWETQYF
>TRBV19|NA|NA|TRBJ1-2
TGTGCCACAAGCCTGGACAGAGATGGCTACACCTTC
CATSLDRDGYTF
>TRBV30|TRBD1|NA|TRBJ1-5
TGTGCCTGGAGTGACCAAACCCCGGGGACAGGGCTTCGCAATCAGCCCCAGCATTTT
CAWSDQTPGTGLRNQPQHF
>TRBV30|NA|NA|TRBJ2-5
TGTGCCTGGAGTCGGATCTTGAGGGCGGTGGAGACCCAGTACTTC
CAWSRILRAVETQYF